This TCR beta chain appears in the sequencing data of a study of cytomegalovirus exposure and HLA in healthy donors. Primers: 60 Vbeta forward and 13 Jbeta reverse. Produced via immunoSEQ multiplex PCR; TCRdb's table is partial and in-frame only. The sample consists of roughly 100,000 clones, approximately 85% of them appearing once. In germline, CDR1 is MNHNS, CDR2 SASEGT. The CDR3 contains 13 residues. V lost 4 bases and J lost 3, with 10 bases in between. The sample holds a few counts of this clone. Sequencing was carried out using PBMCs. The J gene is TRBJ2-7, the V gene TRBV6-1; weak D call: TRBD2 (5 bases). The clonotype comes from a man aged 30-40 years in good health and CMV-seropositive. As DNA, the CDR3 is TGTGCCAGCAGTGCGACCGGAGGCTACGAGCAGTACTTC. Translated: CASSATGGYEQYF.